This is a list of T cell receptor beta chains from one sample in a study of T cells in localized non-small cell lung cancer. Libraries were prepared by immunoSEQ multiplex PCR; TCRdb keeps only in-frame clonotypes and omits some of them. The sample includes tens of thousands of clones, approximately 91% of them seen just once. Material: peripheral blood, obtained before any cancer treatment. The source is a man between 40 and 70 years old with stage I lung adenocarcinoma. The CDR3 runs from the conserved cysteine through the conserved F or W. Fields, in order: J gene, V gene, D gene, CDR3 length, CDR3 protein. A D gene is named only where the DNA matches it firmly.

>TRBJ2-3|TRBV29-1|TRBD2|14
CSVGVSGRTDTQYF
>TRBJ1-5|TRBV19|NA|13
CATSGGRGQPQHF
>TRBJ2-7|TRBV20-1|NA|11
CSAPGPWGQYF
>TRBJ2-7|TRBV7-9|NA|12
CASSLETYEQYF
>TRBJ1-3|TRBV7-8|NA|14
CASSTDRSGNTIYF
>TRBJ1-2|TRBV19|TRBD1|15
CASSIRGQGARGYTF
>TRBJ2-7|TRBV18|NA|14
CASSDYRESYEQYF
>TRBJ2-5|TRBV2|NA|13
CASSRASRQTQYF
>TRBJ2-7|TRBV4-1|TRBD2|14
CASSHLSGGYEQYF
>TRBJ2-7|TRBV28|TRBD2|16
CASKPGLAGGPYEQYF
>TRBJ2-2|TRBV7-9|NA|14
CASSLVGGAGELFF
>TRBJ2-5|TRBV5-5|NA|15
CASSLAGGRKATQYF
>TRBJ2-1|TRBV4-1|TRBD1|14
CASSQVTGSNEQFF
>TRBJ2-7|TRBV5-1|NA|16
CASSLVGEHEIYEQYF
>TRBJ1-1|TRBV7-2|NA|13
CASSLEGGTEAFF
>TRBJ2-7|TRBV6-5|NA|13
CASTTRGAYEQYF
>TRBJ2-7|TRBV27|NA|14
CASSLTGPSYEQYF
>TRBJ2-3|TRBV18|NA|14
CASSPRDRTDTQYF
>TRBJ1-5|TRBV6-1|TRBD1|14
CASSEDRSNQPQHF
>TRBJ2-1|TRBV29-1|NA|13
CSVLRTSGNEQFF
>TRBJ2-1|TRBV6-1|TRBD2|15
CASSEERGTYNEQFF
>TRBJ2-1|TRBV7-6|NA|14
CASSLAQGFDEQFF
>TRBJ1-4|TRBV7-2|NA|14
CASSLVGGDEKLFF
>TRBJ2-1|TRBV6-6|TRBD2|15
CASSTGTSLYNEQFF
>TRBJ2-7|TRBV7-2|TRBD2|15
CASNYVAGVMDEQYF
>TRBJ2-1|TRBV6-5|NA|14
CASSYGNPYNEQFF
>TRBJ2-1|TRBV2|TRBD2|16
CASSDLAGVTYNEQFF
>TRBJ2-7|TRBV9|NA|14
CASSVDLGGYEQYF
>TRBJ2-3|TRBV10-3|NA|13
CAIGEGPTDTQYF
>TRBJ2-7|TRBV30|TRBD2|13
CAWIGSGSYEQYF
>TRBJ2-3|TRBV2|TRBD1|14
CASRDRGGTDTQYF
>TRBJ1-4|TRBV28|NA|13
CASSFSGNEKLFF
>TRBJ2-3|TRBV5-4|NA|15
CASTLGREFGDTQYF